The 25 T cell receptor beta chains in this list originate from one sample, sequenced in a study of CD4 T cells in relation to SARS-CoV-2 and coronaviruses. Antigens for these TCRs are unknown. The repertoire was sequenced with immunoSEQ multiplex PCR; TCRdb's copy has only in-frame clones and lacks some. The sample includes around 41,000 clones, around 82% of them seen just once. The sequencing sample was made of naive CD4+ T cells from PBMCs, cultured in vitro. Subset described: naive CD4+ T cells isolated by negative enrichment. These TCRs come from an adult with COVID-19.

The chain uses TRBV12-3 or TRBV12-4 and TRBJ2-7, with TRBD2 as a possible D gene (5 bases). Trimming left V 6 bases short and J 4 bases short, with 7 bases between. This CDR3 contains 11 residues. The CDR3 bases are TGTGCCAGCAGCAGACTATACGAGCAGTACTTC. Its protein product is CASSRLYEQYF.

This chain connects TRBV18 to TRBJ2-3; no clear D gene. V was cut by 0 bases and J by 8 bases, with 6 bases left in between. This CDR3 region has 12 residues. From germline, CDR1 is KGHSH and CDR2 LQKENI. The CDR3 coding sequence is TGTGCCAGCTCACCACCCAGTGGTACGCAGTATTTT. It specifies CASSPPSGTQYF.

V gene TRBV19 combines with J gene TRBJ2-3; D is undetermined. The CDR3 has 12 amino acids. From germline, CDR1 is LNHDA and CDR2 SQIVND (reference sequence). The germline V and J ends were trimmed by 6 bases and 5 bases, with 9 bases remaining between them. CDR3: CASSPTLDTQYF. The CDR3 DNA sequence: TGTGCCAGTAGCCCGACCTTAGATACGCAGTATTTT.

The count of this clone is one. The J gene is TRBJ1-4, the V gene TRBV28; unclear D gene. The V and J ends lost 8 bases and 8 bases respectively, with 12 bases between them. The germline gives CDR1 MDHEN, CDR2 SYDVKM. The CDR3 runs to 12 residues. The CDR3: CASDAGREKLFF. CDR3 bases: TGTGCCAGCGATGCGGGAAGAGAAAAACTGTTTTTT.

This clone was counted a few times. The rearrangement uses TRBV4-1 and TRBJ2-7; 7 bases line up with TRBD1. The CDR3 covers 16 residues. V dropped 5 bases and J dropped 6; count of bases not matched to a gene: 16. The germline gives CDR1 MGHRA, CDR2 YSYEKL. CDR3 protein: CASSSIPGQRIPEQYF. The CDR3 bases are TGCGCCAGCAGCTCCATCCCGGGACAGCGCATCCCCGAGCAGTACTTC.

The chain recombines TRBV19 with TRBJ2-1; D gene uncertain. Germline CDR1 and CDR2: LNHDA and SQIVND (reference sequence). The V end lost 4 bases, the J end lost 4 bases, and 5 bases lay between the germline ends. This CDR3 has 12 amino acids. The CDR3 DNA sequence: TGTGCCAGTAGTAAGGTGTACAATGAGCAGTTCTTC. It codes for CASSKVYNEQFF. Drawing the rest from reference TRBV19 and TRBJ2-1, the complete variable domain is DGGITQSPKYLFRKEGQNVTLSCEQNLNHDAMYWYRQDPGQGLRLIYYSQIVNDFQKGDIAEGYSVSREKKESFPLTVTSAQKNPTAFYLCASSKVYNEQFFGPGTRLTVL.

This clone was counted a few times. The rearrangement links TRBV9 to TRBJ2-7, with a weak D call TRBD2 (5 bases). The CDR3 totals 13 residues. The germline CDR1 and CDR2 sequences are SGDLS and YYNGEE. V was pared by 4 bases and J by 9 bases, with 17 bases between. CDR3 coding DNA: TGTGCCAGCAGCACCCGGACTGGTACGATGCAGTACTTC. It translates to CASSTRTGTMQYF.

CDR3 sequence (DNA): TGCGCCAGCGGGAGAGGGACACAAGAGACCCAGTACTTC. It translates to CASGRGTQETQYF. This chain links TRBV4-1 with TRBJ2-5, with TRBD1 as a possible D gene (6 bases). Germline assignment: CDR1 MGHRA and CDR2 YSYEKL. CDR3 size: 13 residues. Deletions cut 8 bases from V and 2 bases from J, with 12 bases between.

The V and J genes are TRBV7-2 and TRBJ2-3; 12 nucleotides agree with TRBD2. The CDR3 is made up of 16 amino acids. Germline trimming cut 1 base from V and 4 bases from J; bases unmatched to any gene: 3. Germline V gives CDR1 SGHTA, CDR2 FQGNSA. The CDR3 reads CASSLGLAGGADTQYF. CDR3 sequence (DNA): TGTGCCAGCAGCTTAGGGCTAGCGGGAGGGGCAGATACGCAGTATTTT.

This chain joins TRBV7-8 and TRBJ2-1, with 9 bases lining up with TRBD2. The CDR3 length is 15 residues. Germline loops: CDR1 SGHVS, CDR2 FQNEAQ. Trimming cost V 2 bases and J 4 bases; bases outside gene matches: 3. CDR3 DNA sequence: TGTGCCAGCAGCTTAATGGCGGGAGGGTACAATGAGCAGTTCTTC. Translating it yields CASSLMAGGYNEQFF.

The chain is built from TRBV2 and TRBJ2-3; 13 positions match TRBD2. Germline CDR1 and CDR2: SNHLY and FYNNEI. The CDR3 spans 16 residues. V lost 4 bases and J lost 4; bases outside the gene matches: 5. Here the CDR3 reads CASSGGLAGEADTQYF. The DNA for the CDR3 is TGTGCCAGCAGTGGCGGACTAGCGGGAGAGGCAGATACGCAGTATTTT.

This clone turned up a few times. The CDR3 region is CASRPGLSSGEQFF. Here the CDR3 DNA reads TGTGCCAGCAGGCCGGGACTAAGCTCGGGAGAGCAGTTCTTC. This chain links TRBV6-4 with TRBJ2-1; 7 bases align to TRBD2. The junction had 12 bases not matched to a gene; V was cut back by 6 bases and J by 10 bases. Germline V CDR1 and CDR2: MRHNA, SNTAGT. This CDR3 has 14 residues.

The chain recombines TRBV3-1 (or the pseudogene TRBV3-2) with TRBJ2-5; 8 nucleotides line up with TRBD2. The V and J ends lost 2 bases and 5 bases, in that order; junction bases with no gene match: 7. The CDR3 contains 15 residues. Germline V gene lookup returns CDR1 LGHDT and CDR2 YNNKEL (reference sequence). The CDR3 is CASSQSLPGGETQYF. CDR3 bases: TGTGCCAGCAGCCAAAGCCTTCCGGGGGGGGAGACCCAGTACTTC.

J is TRBJ2-5 and V is TRBV28; 7 nucleotides line up with TRBD1. The germline V gene encodes CDR1 MDHEN and CDR2 SYDVKM. CDR3 length: 14 amino acids. V dropped 7 bases and J dropped 5; count of bases not matched to a gene: 10. CDR3 amino acids: CASTTGVSWETQYF. CDR3 nucleotide sequence: TGTGCCAGCACTACAGGGGTTTCCTGGGAGACCCAGTACTTC.

The chain employs TRBV28 and TRBJ2-1; D perhaps matches TRBD2 (7 bases). The V end was cut by 3 bases, the J end by 3 bases, with 24 bases between. CDR3 length: 19 amino acids. CDR1 and CDR2 (germline): MDHEN, SYDVKM. The CDR3 is CASSFGGRGRAGNYNEQFF. The CDR3 region has the DNA TGTGCCAGCAGTTTCGGTGGCAGGGGTAGAGCGGGGAACTACAATGAGCAGTTCTTC.

A single count supports this clone. The V and J genes are TRBV19 and TRBJ1-4; TRBD1 is a possible D gene (5 bases). V lost 8 bases, J lost 5 bases, and 9 bases lay in between. This CDR3 region has 12 residues. The V gene's germline CDR1 is LNHDA and CDR2 SQIVND (reference sequence). The CDR3, as DNA: TGTGCCAGTGGGACTGTGAATGAAAAACTGTTTTTT. It specifies CASGTVNEKLFF.

The chain uses TRBV6-2 or TRBV6-3 and TRBJ1-6; unclear D gene. Trimming shortened V by 3 bases and J by 9 bases, and 15 bases separated the two germline ends. Germline loops: CDR1 MNHEY, CDR2 SVGEGT. The CDR3 sequence is 15 residues long. CDR3: CASSYGIRVISPLHF. CDR3 sequence (DNA): TGTGCCAGCAGTTATGGGATTAGGGTTATTTCACCCCTCCACTTT.

This chain uses TRBV24-1 with TRBJ2-5; D might be TRBD1 or TRBD2, each matching 5 bases. Deletions cut 10 bases from V and 7 bases from J, with 18 bases between. There are 13 residues in the CDR3. From germline, CDR1 is KGHDR and CDR2 SFDVKD. CDR3 nucleotide sequence: TGTGCCACTAACTCCGGGACGGATGGGACCCAGTACTTC. It translates to CATNSGTDGTQYF.

J is TRBJ1-5 and V is TRBV27; the D is unclear. This CDR3 has 14 residues. The germline V gene has CDR1 MNHEY and CDR2 SMNVEV (reference sequence). Trimming left V 5 bases short and J 2 bases short, with 10 bases between. The CDR3 DNA follows: TGTGCCAGCAGTCGGACTGGTGGCAATCAGCCCCAGCATTTT. It specifies CASSRTGGNQPQHF.

The chain joins TRBV6-5 to TRBJ1-5; no clear D gene. Germline CDR1 and CDR2: MNHEY and SVGAGI. Trimming shortened V by 2 bases and J by 10 bases, and 9 bases separated the two germline ends. The CDR3 is made up of 12 amino acids. Written as DNA, the CDR3 is TGTGCCAGCAGTTACACGGACGGTCCCCAGCATTTT. Translation gives CASSYTDGPQHF.

To note about this clone: The junction departs from germline at one end; a sequencing error may be responsible. The chain links TRBV7-7 to TRBJ2-3, with 7 bases aligning to TRBD1. The germline V gene encodes CDR1 SSHAT and CDR2 FNYEAQ (reference sequence). This CDR3 is built from 15 residues. CDR3 nucleotide sequence: TGTGCTAGCAGCCCGGGACAGAAAATCACAGATACGCAGTATTTT. It is translated as CASSPGQKITDTQYF.

This chain joins TRBV19 and TRBJ2-1; 9 positions match TRBD1. Trimming removed 5 bases from V and 7 bases from J; junction bases left unmatched: 12. The length of the CDR3 is 16 residues. Looked up from germline, CDR1 is LNHDA and CDR2 is SQIVND (reference sequence). The CDR3 here is CASSANRGLGKNEQFF. The CDR3 coding sequence is TGTGCCAGTAGTGCAAACAGGGGGCTGGGTAAGAATGAGCAGTTCTTC. The full variable domain, rest sourced from reference TRBV19 and TRBJ2-1, is DGGITQSPKYLFRKEGQNVTLSCEQNLNHDAMYWYRQDPGQGLRLIYYSQIVNDFQKGDIAEGYSVSREKKESFPLTVTSAQKNPTAFYLCASSANRGLGKNEQFFGPGTRLTVL.

The chain employs TRBV6-5 and TRBJ2-2; 10 positions agree with TRBD1. The CDR3 spans 15 residues. Trimming took 5 bases from V and 7 from J; bases not matched to a gene: 7. Germline V CDR1 and CDR2: MNHEY, SVGAGI. The CDR3 protein is CASSPGQGIGGELFF. The CDR3 nucleotides are TGTGCCAGCAGTCCGGGACAGGGGATCGGCGGGGAGCTGTTTTTT.

V and J are TRBV28 and TRBJ2-2; D is ambiguous. CDR1 MDHEN and CDR2 SYDVKM come from the germline V gene. V was pared by 6 bases and J by 4 bases, with 18 bases between. The CDR3 is made up of 16 amino acids. In DNA form, the CDR3 reads TGTGCCAGCAGCGCTGGCAGTGAATTACGCACCGGGGAGCTGTTTTTT. Protein sequence: CASSAGSELRTGELFF.

The gene calls are TRBV27 and TRBJ2-5, with TRBD1 identical over 8 bases. The J segment lost 5 bases and the V segment lost 5 bases, leaving 10 bases of the junction unmatched. Germline-derived CDR1 and CDR2 are MNHEY and SMNVEV (reference sequence). This CDR3 is 15 amino acids long. DNA of the CDR3: TGTGCCAGCAGTCCGGGGACAGGCGGCGGGGAGACCCAGTACTTC. The encoded protein is CASSPGTGGGETQYF.